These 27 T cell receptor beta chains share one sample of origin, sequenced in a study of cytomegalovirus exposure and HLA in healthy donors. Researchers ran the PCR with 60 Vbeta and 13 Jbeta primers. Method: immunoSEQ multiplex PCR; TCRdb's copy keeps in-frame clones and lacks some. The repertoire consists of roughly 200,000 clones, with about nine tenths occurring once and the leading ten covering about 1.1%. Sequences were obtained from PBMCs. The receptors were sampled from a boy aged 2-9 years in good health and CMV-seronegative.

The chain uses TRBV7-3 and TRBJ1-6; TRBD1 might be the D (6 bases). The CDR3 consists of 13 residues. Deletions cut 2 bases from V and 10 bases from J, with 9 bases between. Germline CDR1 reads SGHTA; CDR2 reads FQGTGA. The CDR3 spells CASSLGGSSPLHF. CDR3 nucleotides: TGTGCCAGCAGCTTAGGGGGCAGCTCACCCCTCCACTTT.

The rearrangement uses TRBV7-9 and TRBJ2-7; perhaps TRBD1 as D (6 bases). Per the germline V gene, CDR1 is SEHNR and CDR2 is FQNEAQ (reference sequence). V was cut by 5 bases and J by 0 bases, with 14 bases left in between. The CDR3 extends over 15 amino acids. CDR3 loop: CASSARTDSSYEQYF. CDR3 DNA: TGTGCCAGCAGCGCCCGGACAGATTCCTCCTACGAGCAGTACTTC.

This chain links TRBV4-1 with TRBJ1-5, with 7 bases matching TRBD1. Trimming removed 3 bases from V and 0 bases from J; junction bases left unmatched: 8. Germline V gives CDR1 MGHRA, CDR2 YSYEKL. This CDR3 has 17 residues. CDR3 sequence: CASSQWAGTDSNQPQHF. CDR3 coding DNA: TGCGCCAGCAGCCAGTGGGCCGGGACAGATAGCAATCAGCCCCAGCATTTT.

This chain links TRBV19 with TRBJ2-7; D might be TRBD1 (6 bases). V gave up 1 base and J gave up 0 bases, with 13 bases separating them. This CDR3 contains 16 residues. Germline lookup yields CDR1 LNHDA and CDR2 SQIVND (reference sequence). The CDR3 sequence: CASSIVGTSSSYEQYF. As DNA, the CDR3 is TGTGCCAGTAGTATAGTGGGGACATCTAGCTCCTACGAGCAGTACTTC.

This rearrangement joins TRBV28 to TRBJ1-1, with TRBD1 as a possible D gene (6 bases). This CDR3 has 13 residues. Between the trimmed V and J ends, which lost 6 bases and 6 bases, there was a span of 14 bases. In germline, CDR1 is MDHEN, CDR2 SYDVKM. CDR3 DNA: TGTGCCAGCAGATTACTAGGGGGATCTGAAGCTTTCTTT. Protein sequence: CASRLLGGSEAFF. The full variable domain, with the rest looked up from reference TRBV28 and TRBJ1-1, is DVKVTQSSRYLVKRTGEKVFLECVQDMDHENMFWYRQDPGLGLRLIYFSYDVKMKEKGDIPEGYSVSREKKERFSLILESASTNQTSMYLCASRLLGGSEAFFGQGTRLTVV.

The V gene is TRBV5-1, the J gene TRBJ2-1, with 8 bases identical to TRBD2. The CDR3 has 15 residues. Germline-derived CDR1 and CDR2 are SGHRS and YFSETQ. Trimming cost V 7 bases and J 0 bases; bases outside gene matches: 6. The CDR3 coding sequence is TGCGCCAGCCGAACTAGCGGAAGCTCCTACAATGAGCAGTTCTTC. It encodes CASRTSGSSYNEQFF.

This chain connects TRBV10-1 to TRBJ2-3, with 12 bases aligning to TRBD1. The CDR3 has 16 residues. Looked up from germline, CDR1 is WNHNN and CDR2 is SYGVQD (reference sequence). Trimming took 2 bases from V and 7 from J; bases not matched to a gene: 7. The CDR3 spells CASSETGTGGANTQYF. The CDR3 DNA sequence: TGCGCCAGCAGTGAGACCGGGACAGGGGGCGCGAATACGCAGTATTTT.

The DNA of the CDR3 is TGTGCCAGCTCACCACCGACAAAGACCTACGAGCAGTACTTC. Its translation is CASSPPTKTYEQYF. V is TRBV18 and J is TRBJ2-7, with no clear D. This CDR3 is built from 14 residues. The germline V and J ends were trimmed by 0 bases and 2 bases, with 8 bases remaining between them. CDR1 is KGHSH and CDR2 is LQKENI in the germline V gene.

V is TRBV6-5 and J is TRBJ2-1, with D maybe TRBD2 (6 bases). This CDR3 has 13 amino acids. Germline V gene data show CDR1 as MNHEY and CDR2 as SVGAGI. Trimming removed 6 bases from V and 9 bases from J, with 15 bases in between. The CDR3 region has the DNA TGTGCCAGCAGACTTGGAGGGCTCGCTGAGCAGTTCTTC. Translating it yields CASRLGGLAEQFF.

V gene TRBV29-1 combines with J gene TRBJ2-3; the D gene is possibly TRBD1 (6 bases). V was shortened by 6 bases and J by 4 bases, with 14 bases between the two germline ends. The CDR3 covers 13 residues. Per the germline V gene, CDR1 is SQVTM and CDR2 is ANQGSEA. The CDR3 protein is CSVGTNYADTQYF. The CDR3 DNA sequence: TGCAGCGTGGGGACAAACTACGCAGATACGCAGTATTTT.

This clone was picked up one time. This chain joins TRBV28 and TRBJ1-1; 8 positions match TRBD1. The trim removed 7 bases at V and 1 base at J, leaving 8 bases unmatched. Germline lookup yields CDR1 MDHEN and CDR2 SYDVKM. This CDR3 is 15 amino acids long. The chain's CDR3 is CASNLSDRENTEAFF. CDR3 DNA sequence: TGTGCCAGCAACCTTTCGGACAGGGAGAACACTGAAGCTTTCTTT.

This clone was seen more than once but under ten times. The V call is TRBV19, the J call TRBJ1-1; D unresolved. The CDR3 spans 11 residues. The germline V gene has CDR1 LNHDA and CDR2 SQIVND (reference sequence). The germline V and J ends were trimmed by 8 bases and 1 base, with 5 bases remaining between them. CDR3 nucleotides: TGTGCCAGTGAGTCGAACACTGAAGCTTTCTTT. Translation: CASESNTEAFF.

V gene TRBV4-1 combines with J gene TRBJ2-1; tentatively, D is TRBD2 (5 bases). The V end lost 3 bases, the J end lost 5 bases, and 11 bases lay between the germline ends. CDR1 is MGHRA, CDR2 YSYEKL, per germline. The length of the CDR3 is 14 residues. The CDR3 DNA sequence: TGCGCCAGCAGCCACCTCGCCGGGGACAATGAGCAGTTCTTC. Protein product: CASSHLAGDNEQFF.

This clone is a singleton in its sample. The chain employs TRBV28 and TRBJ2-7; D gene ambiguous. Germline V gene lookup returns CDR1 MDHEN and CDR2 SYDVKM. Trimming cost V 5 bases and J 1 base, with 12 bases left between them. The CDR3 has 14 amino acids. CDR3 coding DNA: TGTGCCAGCAGTCCCCCCCAGGTTTCCTACGAGCAGTACTTC. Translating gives CASSPPQVSYEQYF.

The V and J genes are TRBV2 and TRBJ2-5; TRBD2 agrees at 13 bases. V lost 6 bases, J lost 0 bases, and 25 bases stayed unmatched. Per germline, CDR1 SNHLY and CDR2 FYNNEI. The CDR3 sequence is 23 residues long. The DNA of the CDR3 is TGTGCCAGCAGCGCAAGGGGTCCCAGGGGGCTACTAGCGGGGGGGAGAAACCAAGAGACCCAGTACTTC. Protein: CASSARGPRGLLAGGRNQETQYF.

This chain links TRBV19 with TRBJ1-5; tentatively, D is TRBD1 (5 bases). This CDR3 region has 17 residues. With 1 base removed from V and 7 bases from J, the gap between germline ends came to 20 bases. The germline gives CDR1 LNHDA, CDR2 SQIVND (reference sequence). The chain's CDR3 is CASSIVPGGGAGQPQHF. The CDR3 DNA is TGTGCCAGTAGTATAGTCCCTGGGGGAGGGGCCGGGCAGCCCCAGCATTTT.

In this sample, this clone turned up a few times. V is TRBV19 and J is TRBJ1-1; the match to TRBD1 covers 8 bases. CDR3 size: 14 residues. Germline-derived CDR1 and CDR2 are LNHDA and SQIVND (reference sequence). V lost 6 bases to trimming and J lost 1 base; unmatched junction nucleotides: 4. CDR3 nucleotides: TGTGCCAGTAGGCCAGGGGGCGAGAACACTGAAGCTTTCTTT. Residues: CASRPGGENTEAFF.

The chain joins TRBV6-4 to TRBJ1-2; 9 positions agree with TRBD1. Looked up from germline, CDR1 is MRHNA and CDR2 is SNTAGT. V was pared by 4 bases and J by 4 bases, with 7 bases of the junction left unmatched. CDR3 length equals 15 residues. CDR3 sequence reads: CASSAEQGASYGYTF. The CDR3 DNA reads TGTGCCAGCAGTGCCGAACAGGGGGCAAGCTATGGCTACACCTTC.

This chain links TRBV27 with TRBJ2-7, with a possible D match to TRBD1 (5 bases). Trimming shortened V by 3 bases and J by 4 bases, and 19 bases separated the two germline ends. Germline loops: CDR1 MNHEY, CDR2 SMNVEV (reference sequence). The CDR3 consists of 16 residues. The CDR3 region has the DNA TGTGCCAGCAGTTTCCTATCAACAGGTATGGGTTACGAGCAGTACTTC. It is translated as CASSFLSTGMGYEQYF.

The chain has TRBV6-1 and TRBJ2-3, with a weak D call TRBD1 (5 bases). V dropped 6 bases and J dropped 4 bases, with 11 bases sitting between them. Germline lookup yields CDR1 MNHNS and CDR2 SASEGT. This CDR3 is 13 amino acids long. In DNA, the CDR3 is TGTGCCAGCAGAGGTACAGGATCAGATACGCAGTATTTT. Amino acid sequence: CASRGTGSDTQYF.

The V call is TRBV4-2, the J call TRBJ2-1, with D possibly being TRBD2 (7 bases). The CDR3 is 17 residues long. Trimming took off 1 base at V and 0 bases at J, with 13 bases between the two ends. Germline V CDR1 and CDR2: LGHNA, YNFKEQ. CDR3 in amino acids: CASSQGGGRSSYNEQFF. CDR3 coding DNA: TGTGCCAGCAGCCAAGGCGGGGGCCGTAGCTCCTACAATGAGCAGTTCTTC.

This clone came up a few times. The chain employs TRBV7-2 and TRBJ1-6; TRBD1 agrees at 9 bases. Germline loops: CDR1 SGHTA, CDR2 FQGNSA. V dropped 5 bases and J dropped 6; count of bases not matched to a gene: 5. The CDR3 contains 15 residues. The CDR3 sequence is CASSARDRVNSPLHF. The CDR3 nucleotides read TGTGCCAGCAGCGCCCGGGACAGGGTTAATTCACCCCTCCACTTT.

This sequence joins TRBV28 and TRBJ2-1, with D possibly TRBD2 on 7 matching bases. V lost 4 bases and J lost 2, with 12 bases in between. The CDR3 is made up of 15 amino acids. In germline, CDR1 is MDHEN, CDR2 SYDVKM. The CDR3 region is CASSSSGGPYNEQFF. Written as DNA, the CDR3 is TGTGCCAGCAGTTCATCGGGGGGCCCCTACAATGAGCAGTTCTTC. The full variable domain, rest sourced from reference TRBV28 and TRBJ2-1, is DVKVTQSSRYLVKRTGEKVFLECVQDMDHENMFWYRQDPGLGLRLIYFSYDVKMKEKGDIPEGYSVSREKKERFSLILESASTNQTSMYLCASSSSGGPYNEQFFGPGTRLTVL.

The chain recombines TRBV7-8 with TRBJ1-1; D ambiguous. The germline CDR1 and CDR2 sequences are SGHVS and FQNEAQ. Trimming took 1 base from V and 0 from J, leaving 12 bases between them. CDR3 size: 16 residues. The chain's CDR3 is CASSLGTTGMNTEAFF. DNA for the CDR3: TGTGCCAGCAGCTTAGGGACTACTGGCATGAACACTGAAGCTTTCTTT.

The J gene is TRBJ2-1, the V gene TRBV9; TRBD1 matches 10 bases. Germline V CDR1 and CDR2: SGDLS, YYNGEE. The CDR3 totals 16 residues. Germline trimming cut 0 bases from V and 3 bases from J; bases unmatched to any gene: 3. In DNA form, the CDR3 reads TGTGCCAGCAGCGTAGAGCGGACAGGGGGCTACAATGAGCAGTTCTTC. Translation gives CASSVERTGGYNEQFF.

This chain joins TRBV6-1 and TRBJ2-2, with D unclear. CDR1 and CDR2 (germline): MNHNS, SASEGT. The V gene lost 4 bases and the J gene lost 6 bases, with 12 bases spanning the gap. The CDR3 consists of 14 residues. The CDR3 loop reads CASSVQVRAGELFF. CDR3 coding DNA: TGTGCCAGCAGTGTCCAAGTCCGGGCCGGGGAGCTGTTTTTT.

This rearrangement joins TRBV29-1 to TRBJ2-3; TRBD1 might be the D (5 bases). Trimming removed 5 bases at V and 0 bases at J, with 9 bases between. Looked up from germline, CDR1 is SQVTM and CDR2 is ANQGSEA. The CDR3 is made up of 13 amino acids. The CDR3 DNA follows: TGCAGCGTTCGGAAGGGGAGCACAGATACGCAGTATTTT. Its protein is CSVRKGSTDTQYF.